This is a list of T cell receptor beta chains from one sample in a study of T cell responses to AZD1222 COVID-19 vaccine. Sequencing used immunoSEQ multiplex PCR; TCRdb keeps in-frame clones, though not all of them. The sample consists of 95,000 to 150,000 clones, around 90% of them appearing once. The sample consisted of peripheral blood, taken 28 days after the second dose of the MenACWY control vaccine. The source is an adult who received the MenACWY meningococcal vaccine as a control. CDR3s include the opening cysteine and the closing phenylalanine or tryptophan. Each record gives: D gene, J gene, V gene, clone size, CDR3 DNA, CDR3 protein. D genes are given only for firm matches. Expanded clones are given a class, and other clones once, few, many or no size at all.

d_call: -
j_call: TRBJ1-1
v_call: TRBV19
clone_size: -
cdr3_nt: TGTGCCAGTAGTATCGGGCAGGGATACACTGAAGCTTTCTTT
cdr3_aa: CASSIGQGYTEAFF

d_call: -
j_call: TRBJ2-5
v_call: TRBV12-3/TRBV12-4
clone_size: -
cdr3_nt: TGTGCCAGCAGAACGCTGGAGACCCAGTACTTC
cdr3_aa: CASRTLETQYF

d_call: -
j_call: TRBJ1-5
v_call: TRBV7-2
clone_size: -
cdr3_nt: TGTGCCAGCAGCTTAGATCGGGTGGGGGGCAATCAGCCCCAGCATTTT
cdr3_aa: CASSLDRVGGNQPQHF

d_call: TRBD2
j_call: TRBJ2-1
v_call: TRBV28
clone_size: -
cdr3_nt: TGTGCCAGCAGTTTAGGGGGGGTCCATGAGCAGTTCTTC
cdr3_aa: CASSLGGVHEQFF

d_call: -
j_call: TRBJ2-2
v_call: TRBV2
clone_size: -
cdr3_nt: TGTGCCAGCAGTGTAGAGCAGGGAGTTACCGGGGAGCTGTTTTTT
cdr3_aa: CASSVEQGVTGELFF

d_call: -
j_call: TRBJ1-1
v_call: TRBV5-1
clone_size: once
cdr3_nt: TGCGCCAGCAGCCCGTTACCGGGGCAGGACACTGAAGCTTTCTTT
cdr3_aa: CASSPLPGQDTEAFF

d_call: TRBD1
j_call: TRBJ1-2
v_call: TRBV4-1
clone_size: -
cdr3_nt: TGCGCCAGCAGTCAACAGGGGGCTCTCTATGGCTACACCTTC
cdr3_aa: CASSQQGALYGYTF

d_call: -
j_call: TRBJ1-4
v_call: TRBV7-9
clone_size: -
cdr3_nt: TGTGCCAGCAGCTTAGTGACAACAAATGAAAAACTGTTTTTT
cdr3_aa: CASSLVTTNEKLFF

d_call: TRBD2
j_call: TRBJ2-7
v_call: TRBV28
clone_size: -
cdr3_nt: TGTGCCAGCCAGGGCGGGGGTAGCTCCTACGAGCAGTACTTC
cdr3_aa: CASQGGGSSYEQYF

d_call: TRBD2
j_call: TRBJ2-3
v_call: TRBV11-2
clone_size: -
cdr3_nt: TGTGCCAGCAGTCCTTTCGCTAGCGGAGGCACAGATACGCAGTATTTT
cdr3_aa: CASSPFASGGTDTQYF

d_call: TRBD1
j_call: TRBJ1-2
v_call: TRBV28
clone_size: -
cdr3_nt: TGTGCCAGCAGCCCCCGGGACAGGGGGCTGTATGGCTACACCTTC
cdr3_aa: CASSPRDRGLYGYTF

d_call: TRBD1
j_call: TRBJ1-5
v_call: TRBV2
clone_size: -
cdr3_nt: TGTGCCAGCAGTGAAGTCGGGACAGCCGCATCGCCCCAGCATTTT
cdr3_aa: CASSEVGTAASPQHF

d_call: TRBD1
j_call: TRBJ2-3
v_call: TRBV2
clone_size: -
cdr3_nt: TGTGCCAGCGGGCGGCAGGGGGCGACTACGCAGTATTTT
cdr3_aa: CASGRQGATTQYF

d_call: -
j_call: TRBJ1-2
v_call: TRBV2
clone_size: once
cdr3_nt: TGTGCCAGCAGTGACAGGTACAGGCCGCAGGGCTACACCTTC
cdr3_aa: CASSDRYRPQGYTF